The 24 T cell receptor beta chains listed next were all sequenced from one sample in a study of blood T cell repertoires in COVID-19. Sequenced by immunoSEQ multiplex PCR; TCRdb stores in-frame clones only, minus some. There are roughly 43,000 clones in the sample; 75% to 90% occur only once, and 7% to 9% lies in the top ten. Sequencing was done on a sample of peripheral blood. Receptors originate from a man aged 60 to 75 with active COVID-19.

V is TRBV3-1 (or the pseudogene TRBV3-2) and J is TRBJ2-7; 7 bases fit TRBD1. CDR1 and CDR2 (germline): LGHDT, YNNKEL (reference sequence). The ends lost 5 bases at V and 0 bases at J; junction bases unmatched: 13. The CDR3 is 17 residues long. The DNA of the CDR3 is TGTGCCAGCAGCAAACAGGGGAAGGCCGGCCTCTCCTACGAGCAGTACTTC. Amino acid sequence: CASSKQGKAGLSYEQYF.

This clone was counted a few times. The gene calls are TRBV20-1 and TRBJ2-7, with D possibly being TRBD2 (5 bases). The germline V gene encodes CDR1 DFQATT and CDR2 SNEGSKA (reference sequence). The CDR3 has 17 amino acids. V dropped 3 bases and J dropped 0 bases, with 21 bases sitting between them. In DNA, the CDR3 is TGCAGTGCTAGTCGTCGGTCAAGCGGTACAAGCTCCTACGAGCAGTACTTC. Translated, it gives CSASRRSSGTSSYEQYF.

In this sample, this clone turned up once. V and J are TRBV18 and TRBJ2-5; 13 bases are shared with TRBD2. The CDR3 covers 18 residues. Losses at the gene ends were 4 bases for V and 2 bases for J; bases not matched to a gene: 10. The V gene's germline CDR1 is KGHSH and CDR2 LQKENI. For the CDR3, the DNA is TGTGCCAGCTCACGCCCGGGACTAGCGGGACGGGGTCAAGAGACCCAGTACTTC. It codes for CASSRPGLAGRGQETQYF.

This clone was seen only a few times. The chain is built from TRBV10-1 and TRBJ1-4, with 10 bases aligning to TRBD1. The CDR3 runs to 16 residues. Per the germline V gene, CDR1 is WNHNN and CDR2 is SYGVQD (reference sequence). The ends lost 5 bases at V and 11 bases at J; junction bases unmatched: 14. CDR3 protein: CASSQFPEDRGSKLFF. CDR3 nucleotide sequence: TGCGCCAGCAGTCAATTCCCAGAGGACAGGGGGTCGAAACTGTTTTTT.

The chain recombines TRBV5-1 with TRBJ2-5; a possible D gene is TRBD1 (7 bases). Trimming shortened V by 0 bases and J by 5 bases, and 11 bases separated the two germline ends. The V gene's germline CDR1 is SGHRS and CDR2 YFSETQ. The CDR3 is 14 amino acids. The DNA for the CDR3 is TGCGCCAGCAGCTTGGAGGGGGCGGGGGAGACCCAGTACTTC. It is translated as CASSLEGAGETQYF. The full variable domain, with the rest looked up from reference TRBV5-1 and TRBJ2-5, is KAGVTQTPRYLIKTRGQQVTLSCSPISGHRSVSWYQQTPGQGLQFLFEYFSETQRNKGNFPGRFSGRQFSNSRSEMNVSTLELGDSALYLCASSLEGAGETQYFGPGTRLLVL.

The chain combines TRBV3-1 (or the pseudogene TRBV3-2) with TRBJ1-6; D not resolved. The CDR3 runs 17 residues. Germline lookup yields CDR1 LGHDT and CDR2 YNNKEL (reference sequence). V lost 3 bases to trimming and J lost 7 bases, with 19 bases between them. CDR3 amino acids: CASSQRPGGIGNSPLHF. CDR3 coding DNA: TGTGCCAGCAGCCAGAGACCGGGAGGGATTGGAAATTCACCCCTCCACTTT.

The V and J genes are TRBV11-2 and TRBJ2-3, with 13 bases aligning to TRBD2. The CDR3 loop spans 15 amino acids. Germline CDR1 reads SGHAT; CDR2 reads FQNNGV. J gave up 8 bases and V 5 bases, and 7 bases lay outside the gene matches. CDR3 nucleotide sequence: TGTGCCAGCAGCCCACTAGCGGGAGGGCCTGGTACGCAGTATTTT. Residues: CASSPLAGGPGTQYF.

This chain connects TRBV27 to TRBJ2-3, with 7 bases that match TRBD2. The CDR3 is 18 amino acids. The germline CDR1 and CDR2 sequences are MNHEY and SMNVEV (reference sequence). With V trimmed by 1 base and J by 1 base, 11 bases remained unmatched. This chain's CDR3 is CASSLLWWRENGTDTQYF. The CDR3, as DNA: TGTGCCAGCAGTTTATTGTGGTGGCGGGAGAATGGCACAGATACGCAGTATTTT.

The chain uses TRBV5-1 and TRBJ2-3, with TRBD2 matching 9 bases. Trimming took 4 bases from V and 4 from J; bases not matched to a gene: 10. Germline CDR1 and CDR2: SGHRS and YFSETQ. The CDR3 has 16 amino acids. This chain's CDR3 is CASSLLLAGSSDTQYF. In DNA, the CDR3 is TGCGCCAGCAGCCTGTTACTAGCGGGTTCGTCAGATACGCAGTATTTT. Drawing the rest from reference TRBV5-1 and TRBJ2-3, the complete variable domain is KAGVTQTPRYLIKTRGQQVTLSCSPISGHRSVSWYQQTPGQGLQFLFEYFSETQRNKGNFPGRFSGRQFSNSRSEMNVSTLELGDSALYLCASSLLLAGSSDTQYFGPGTRLTVL.

The CDR3 region is CSGGSLEQFF. In DNA, the CDR3 is TGCAGCGGAGGGAGTTTAGAGCAGTTCTTC. The V and J genes are TRBV29-1 and TRBJ2-1; perhaps TRBD2 as D (5 bases). Germline CDR1 reads SQVTM; CDR2 reads ANQGSEA. Trimming left V 7 bases short and J 10 bases short, with 11 bases between. The CDR3 has 10 residues.

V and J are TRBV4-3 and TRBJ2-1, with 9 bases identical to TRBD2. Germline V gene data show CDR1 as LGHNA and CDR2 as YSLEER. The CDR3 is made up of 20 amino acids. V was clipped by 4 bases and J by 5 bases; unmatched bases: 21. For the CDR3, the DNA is TGCGCCAGCAGCCGGGCCCCCGCGGTAGCGGGAGTCCAGCTCAACAATGAGCAGTTCTTC. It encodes CASSRAPAVAGVQLNNEQFF.

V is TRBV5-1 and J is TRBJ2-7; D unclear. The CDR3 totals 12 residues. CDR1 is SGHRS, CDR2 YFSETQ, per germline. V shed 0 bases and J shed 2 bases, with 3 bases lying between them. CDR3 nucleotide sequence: TGCGCCAGCAGCTTGGAGCCCTACGAGCAGTACTTC. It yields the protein CASSLEPYEQYF.

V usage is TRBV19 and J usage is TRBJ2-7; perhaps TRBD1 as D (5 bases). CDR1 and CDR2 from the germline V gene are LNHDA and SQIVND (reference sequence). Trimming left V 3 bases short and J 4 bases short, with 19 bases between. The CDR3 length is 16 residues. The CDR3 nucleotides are TGTGCCAGTAGTATGTCCCAGGGCCTTCCCTCTTACGAGCAGTACTTC. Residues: CASSMSQGLPSYEQYF. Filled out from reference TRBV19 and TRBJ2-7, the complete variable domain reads DGGITQSPKYLFRKEGQNVTLSCEQNLNHDAMYWYRQDPGQGLRLIYYSQIVNDFQKGDIAEGYSVSREKKESFPLTVTSAQKNPTAFYLCASSMSQGLPSYEQYFGPGTRLTVT.

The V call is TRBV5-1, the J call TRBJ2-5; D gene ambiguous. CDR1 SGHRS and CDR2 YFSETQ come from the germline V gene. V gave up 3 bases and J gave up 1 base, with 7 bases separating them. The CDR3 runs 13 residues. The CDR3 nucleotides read TGCGCCAGCAGCTCTGGCGGCCAAGAGACCCAGTACTTC. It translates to CASSSGGQETQYF.

The CDR3 bases are TGTGCCAGCTCCCTCGACCCGGGTCCCTACGAGCAGTACTTC. It translates to CASSLDPGPYEQYF. The chain has TRBV18 and TRBJ2-7; D gene uncertain. The CDR3 is made up of 14 amino acids. With 6 bases removed from V and 2 bases from J, the gap between germline ends came to 14 bases. CDR1 is KGHSH and CDR2 is LQKENI in the germline V gene. The entire variable domain, with the rest obtained from reference TRBV18 and TRBJ2-7, is as follows: NAGVMQNPRHLVRRRGQEARLRCSPMKGHSHVYWYRQLPEEGLKFMVYLQKENIIDESGMPKERFSAEFPKEGPSILRIQQVVRGDSAAYFCASSLDPGPYEQYFGPGTRLTVT.

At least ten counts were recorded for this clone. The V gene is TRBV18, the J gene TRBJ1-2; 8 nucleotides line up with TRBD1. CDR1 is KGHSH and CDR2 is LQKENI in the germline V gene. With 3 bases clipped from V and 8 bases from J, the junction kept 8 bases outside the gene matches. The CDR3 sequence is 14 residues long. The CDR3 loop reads CASSPGTGVVGYTF. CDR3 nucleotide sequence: TGTGCCAGCTCACCCGGGACAGGCGTTGTAGGCTACACCTTC.

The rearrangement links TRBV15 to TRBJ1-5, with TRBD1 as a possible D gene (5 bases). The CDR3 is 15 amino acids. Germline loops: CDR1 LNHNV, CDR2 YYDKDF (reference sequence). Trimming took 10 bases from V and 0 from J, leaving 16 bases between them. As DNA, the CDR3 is TGTGCCAGCTCGATGGGGGACTATAGCAATCAGCCCCAGCATTTT. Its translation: CASSMGDYSNQPQHF.

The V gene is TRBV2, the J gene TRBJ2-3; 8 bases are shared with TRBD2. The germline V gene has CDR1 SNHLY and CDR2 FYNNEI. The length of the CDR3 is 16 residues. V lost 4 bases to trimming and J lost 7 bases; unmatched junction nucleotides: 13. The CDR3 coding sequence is TGTGCCAGCAGTGCCGCTTCCGGGAGGGGGTCCCATACGCAGTATTTT. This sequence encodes CASSAASGRGSHTQYF.

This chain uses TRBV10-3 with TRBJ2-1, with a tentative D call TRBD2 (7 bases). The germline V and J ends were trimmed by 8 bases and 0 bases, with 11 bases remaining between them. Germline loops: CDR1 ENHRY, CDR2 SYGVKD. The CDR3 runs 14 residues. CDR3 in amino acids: CAIGGGSSYNEQFF. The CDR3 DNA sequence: TGTGCCATCGGGGGCGGGAGCTCCTACAATGAGCAGTTCTTC.

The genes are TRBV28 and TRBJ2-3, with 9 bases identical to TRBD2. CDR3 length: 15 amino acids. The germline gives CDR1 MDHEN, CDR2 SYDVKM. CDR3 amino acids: CVSGLAGLWTDTQYF. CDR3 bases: TGTGTTAGCGGGCTAGCGGGACTTTGGACAGATACGCAGTATTTT.

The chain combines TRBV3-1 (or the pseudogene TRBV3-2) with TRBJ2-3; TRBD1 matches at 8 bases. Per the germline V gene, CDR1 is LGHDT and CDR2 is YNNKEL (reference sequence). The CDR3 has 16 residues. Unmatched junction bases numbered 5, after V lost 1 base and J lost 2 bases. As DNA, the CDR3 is TGTGCCAGCAGCCAAGTGGGGACAGGTCTCACAGATACGCAGTATTTT. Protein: CASSQVGTGLTDTQYF.

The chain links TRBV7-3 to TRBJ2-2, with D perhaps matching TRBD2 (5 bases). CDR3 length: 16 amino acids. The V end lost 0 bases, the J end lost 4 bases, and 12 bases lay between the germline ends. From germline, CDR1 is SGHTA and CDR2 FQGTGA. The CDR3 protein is CASSLTGGPGTGELFF. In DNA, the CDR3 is TGTGCCAGCAGCTTAACGGGCGGGCCGGGCACCGGGGAGCTGTTTTTT.

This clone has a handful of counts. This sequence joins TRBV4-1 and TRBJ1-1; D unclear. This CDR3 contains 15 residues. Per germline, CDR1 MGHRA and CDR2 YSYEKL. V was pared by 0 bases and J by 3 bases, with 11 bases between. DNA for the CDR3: TGCGCCAGCAGCCAAGAGGGAGGCCTGGACACTGAAGCTTTCTTT. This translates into CASSQEGGLDTEAFF.

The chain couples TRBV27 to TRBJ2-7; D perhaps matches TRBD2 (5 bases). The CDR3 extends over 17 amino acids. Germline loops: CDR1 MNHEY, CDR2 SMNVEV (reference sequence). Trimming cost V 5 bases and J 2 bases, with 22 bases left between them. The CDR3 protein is CASSRIAFEGAPYEQYF. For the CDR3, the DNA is TGTGCCAGCAGTCGTATAGCTTTCGAGGGAGCCCCCTACGAGCAGTACTTC.